This T cell receptor (beta chain) was documented in a study of beta chain features in type 1 diabetes. Study-level points and caveats: An over-representation of cells with high TCR expression could result from cDNA sequencing.

Germline V CDR1 and CDR2: SEHNR, FQNEAQ (reference sequence). V shed 5 bases, J shed 6 bases, and the junction held 11 bases outside the gene matches. The CDR3 runs to 17 residues. This clone came up once. The antigen remains unidentified. Heparinised blood was drawn once per donor, averaging around 110 mL. A CD45RO/CCR7/CD25/CD127/CD95/CD27 panel sorted naive, central memory, regulatory and stem cell-like memory CD4+ cells. The study reverse transcribed the entire isolated RNA, so it sequenced expressed TCRB transcripts. Profiling relied on immunoSEQ multiplex PCR, and the TCRdb table lists in-frame clones only, not all of them. The repertoire includes hundreds of thousands of clones, more than 65% of them detected once, and 0.053% sits in the top ten.

This clonotype was obtained from a man aged 25 to 40 in good health. The V call is TRBV7-9, the J call TRBJ1-6; the match to TRBD1 covers 9 bases. The sequenced material came from naive CD4+ T cells from blood. The CDR3 loop is CASSLGQGPGSNSPLHF. CDR3 DNA: TGTGCCAGCAGCCTGGGACAGGGTCCGGGGAGTAATTCACCCCTCCACTTT. The whole variable domain, remainder taken from reference TRBV7-9 and TRBJ1-6, is DTGVSQNPRHKITKRGQNVTFRCDPISEHNRLYWYRQTLGQGPEFLTYFQNEAQLEKSRLLSDRFSAERPKGSFSTLEIQRTEQGDSAMYLCASSLGQGPGSNSPLHFGNGTRLTVT.